This is a list of T cell receptor beta chains from one sample in a study of T cell repertoires in cytomegalovirus infection. In TCRdb, the reads were re-called with MiXCR into one record per CDR3 protein. The data hold approximately 320,000 distinct CDR3 sequences, with 9% to 9.5% observed a single time. The sequenced sample was PBMCs. The receptors were gathered from a human donor in good health (CMV status not recorded). Some clones in this sample may be carry-over from other donors' samples. CDR3s include the opening cysteine and the closing phenylalanine or tryptophan. The D gene is left open where the match is weak. Only part of the rows carry a size: once, few, many, or a class if the clone is expanded.

>.|.|TRBV20-1|TRBJ1-1
CSAREGDRNTEAFF
TGCAGTGCTAGAGAGGGAGACAGGAACACTGAAGCTTTCTTT
>.|many|TRBV6-2/TRBV6-3|TRBJ1-1
CAAAEGYTEAFF
TGTGCCGCGGCGGAGGGTTACACTGAAGCTTTCTTT
>.|.|TRBV28|TRBJ2-3
CASRFGGGTTDTQYF
TGTGCCAGCAGGTTTGGAGGGGGAACCACAGATACGCAGTATTTT
>.|many|TRBV12-3/TRBV12-4|TRBJ1-5
CASSLSGRLNQPQHF
TGTGCCAGCAGTTTATCAGGTCGGCTGAATCAGCCCCAGCATTTT
>.|few|TRBV18|TRBJ1-3
CASSPQTSGNTIYF
TGTGCCAGCTCACCACAGACATCTGGAAACACCATATATTTT
>.|.|TRBV12-3/TRBV12-4|TRBJ1-2
CASRKSDKNYGYTF
TGTGCCAGCAGGAAATCGGACAAGAACTATGGCTACACCTTC
>.|.|TRBV11-2|TRBJ1-1
CASSNRRIGGGNTEAFF
TGTGCCAGCAGCAATAGAAGGATTGGGGGGGGAAACACTGAAGCTTTCTTT
>.|.|TRBV3-1|TRBJ1-2
CASSQSDYGYTF
TGTGCCAGCAGCCAATCAGACTATGGCTACACCTTC
>.|.|TRBV12-3/TRBV12-4|TRBJ1-1
CASSFRDEAFF
TGTGCCAGCAGTTTTCGAGATGAAGCTTTCTTT
>.|few|TRBV19|TRBJ2-2
CASSYLGSGELFF
TGTGCCAGTAGTTATCTCGGTTCCGGGGAGCTGTTTTTT
>.|few|TRBV19|TRBJ2-5
CASSIMGKETQYF
TGTGCCAGTAGTATAATGGGGAAAGAGACCCAGTACTTC
>TRBD2|many|TRBV11-2|TRBJ2-2
CASSFLAGPTGELFF
TGTGCCAGCAGCTTCCTAGCGGGCCCCACCGGGGAGCTGTTTTTT
>.|once|TRBV20-1|TRBJ1-2
CSARDPPSESYGYTF
TGCAGTGCTAGAGACCCCCCGAGTGAGTCCTATGGCTACACCTTC
>.|.|TRBV7-3|TRBJ2-3
CASSSRADTSTDTQYF
TGTGCCAGCAGCTCCCGGGCAGACACAAGCACAGATACGCAGTATTTT
>.|.|TRBV7-2|TRBJ1-6
CASSLLQGDSPLHF
TGTGCCAGCAGCTTATTACAGGGCGATTCACCCCTCCACTTT
>.|few|TRBV30|TRBJ1-5
CAWSARGNQPQHF
TGTGCCTGGAGTGCCCGAGGGAATCAGCCCCAGCATTTT
>TRBD1|.|TRBV6-2/TRBV6-3|TRBJ2-1
CASSLQGINEQFF
TGTGCCAGCAGTCTACAGGGGATCAATGAGCAGTTCTTC
>.|few|TRBV11-2|TRBJ2-5
CASSSSSKETQYF
TGTGCCAGCAGCTCTTCTAGCAAAGAGACCCAGTACTTC
>.|few|TRBV10-3|TRBJ2-1
CAISSRGSDNEQFF
TGTGCCATCAGCTCAAGGGGGTCCGACAATGAGCAGTTCTTC
>.|few|TRBV28|TRBJ1-4
CASSSVGEGTNEKLFF
TGTGCCAGCAGTTCTGTCGGGGAGGGTACTAATGAAAAACTGTTTTTT
>.|.|TRBV19|TRBJ2-1
CASSIPGAYNEQFF
TGTGCCAGTAGTATACCCGGGGCCTACAATGAGCAGTTCTTC
>.|many|TRBV7-6|TRBJ1-6
CASRVGHDSPLHF
TGTGCCAGCAGAGTAGGACACGATTCACCCCTCCACTTT
>.|many|TRBV6-8|TRBJ2-6
CASSYSSSGANVLTF
TGTGCCAGCAGTTACTCCTCATCTGGGGCCAACGTCCTGACTTTC
>TRBD1|.|TRBV7-3|TRBJ1-2
CASSARRGTGGPEGYGYTF
TGTGCCAGCAGCGCCCGACGGGGGACAGGGGGGCCAGAAGGCTATGGCTACACCTTC